This T cell receptor (beta chain) was recovered during a study of blood T cell repertoires in COVID-19. Looking at the study overall: Sites in the United States, Italy and Spain provided acute and convalescent COVID-19 samples. From T cells, B-cell-depleted T cells, or PBMCs came the material, which was cDNA or gDNA.

The germline V gene has CDR1 SGHTA and CDR2 FQGTGA. Trimming took 6 bases from V and 0 from J, leaving 14 bases between them. This CDR3 has 15 amino acids. Authors' processing steps: Nucleated cell number was recorded as an estimate derived from reference gene primer amplification. Clones were sequenced by immunoSEQ multiplex PCR, and TCRdb holds only the in-frame ones, with some missing. The V and J calls and clone size are taken from that table; D and trimming were inferred from the DNA. The sample contains about 110,000 clones, under 85% of which appear only once. The TCR comes from a woman in her 70s with acute or convalescent COVID-19. The sequenced material came from peripheral blood. The gene calls are TRBV7-3 and TRBJ1-2; TRBD1 might be the D (5 bases). The CDR3 loop is CASRPTGGTNYGYTF. The CDR3 bases are TGTGCCAGCAGACCTACAGGCGGGACTAACTATGGCTACACCTTC.